This T cell receptor beta chain was obtained from a study of blood T cell repertoires in COVID-19. Whole-study context: COVID-19 samples collected from the United States, Italy and Spain covered acute and convalescent phases. In each case, the material was cDNA or gDNA derived from T cells, B-cell-depleted T cells, or PBMCs.

The table came from immunoSEQ multiplex PCR; TCRdb's copy has only in-frame clones and leaves some out. The sample lists some 150,000 clones, around 87% seen once, with about 9.4% in the top ten. This CDR3 region has 13 residues. V lost 4 bases and J 4 bases, leaving 10 bases between the germline ends. Germline assignment: CDR1 LGHNA and CDR2 YSLEER. The gene calls are TRBV4-3 and TRBJ2-5, with D maybe TRBD1 (5 bases). The receptor's source is a woman aged 45-60 years with active or convalescent COVID-19. The sequenced sample was peripheral blood. In DNA form, the CDR3 reads TGCGCCAGCAGCCTCAGGGCCGGAGAGACCCAGTACTTC. Encoded protein: CASSLRAGETQYF.